This passage covers 26 T cell receptor beta chains from one sample sequenced in a study of OX40 agonist ivuxolimab in advanced cancers. Repertoires were generated with immunoSEQ multiplex PCR, while TCRdb's copy carries only in-frame clones and drops some. The top ten clones hold 9.5% to 13% of a sample with roughly 40,000 clones, about 86% of them seen once. The specimen was CD4+ or CD8+ T cells sorted from blood, collected in a trial of the OX40 agonist ivuxolimab. The source is an adult with an advanced solid tumor such as melanoma, head and neck, liver or kidney cancer.

This chain links TRBV19 with TRBJ2-5, with 13 nucleotides matching TRBD2. In germline, CDR1 is LNHDA, CDR2 SQIVND (reference sequence). The CDR3 spans 16 residues. V lost 3 bases, J lost 1 base, and 2 bases stayed unmatched. CDR3 sequence reads: CASSMGLAGTQETQYF. CDR3 nucleotides: TGTGCCAGTAGTATGGGACTAGCGGGAACCCAAGAGACCCAGTACTTC.

This chain connects TRBV11-2 to TRBJ2-7, with D uncertain. Germline V gives CDR1 SGHAT, CDR2 FQNNGV. This CDR3 spans 11 amino acids. V lost 5 bases, J lost 3 bases, and 5 bases lay in between. The CDR3 coding sequence is TGTGCCAGCAGCGTGAACTACGAGCAGTACTTC. Translation gives CASSVNYEQYF.

J is TRBJ2-1 and V is TRBV9, with D possibly being TRBD1 or TRBD2 (5 bases each). The CDR3 spans 13 residues. Trimming took 2 bases from V and 6 from J, leaving 9 bases between them. Germline-derived CDR1 and CDR2 are SGDLS and YYNGEE. CDR3 nucleotide sequence: TGTGCCAGCAGCGTTGGGACCCCCAATGAGCAGTTCTTC. Translating it yields CASSVGTPNEQFF.

The J gene is TRBJ1-2, the V gene TRBV9; D gene uncertain. The CDR3 runs to 10 residues. Between the trimmed V and J ends, which lost 3 bases and 6 bases, there was a span of 3 bases. From germline, CDR1 is SGDLS and CDR2 YYNGEE. As DNA, the CDR3 is TGTGCCAGCAGCGGAGATGGCTACACCTTC. This translates into CASSGDGYTF.

The chain recombines TRBV7-9 with TRBJ1-1; 7 bases map to TRBD1. Germline lookup yields CDR1 SEHNR and CDR2 FQNEAQ (reference sequence). The CDR3 runs to 12 residues. The junction had 2 bases not matched to a gene; V was cut back by 2 bases and J by 8 bases. Here the CDR3 DNA reads TGTGCCAGCAGCTTAATAGGGGGCGAAGCTTTCTTT. Protein sequence: CASSLIGGEAFF.

The chain is built from TRBV27 and TRBJ1-1, with unresolved D. The CDR3 sequence is 13 residues long. Germline lookup yields CDR1 MNHEY and CDR2 SMNVEV (reference sequence). V shed 5 bases and J shed 3 bases, with 10 bases lying between them. CDR3 in amino acids: CASSPGSYTEAFF. The CDR3 coding sequence is TGTGCCAGCAGTCCCGGCAGCTACACTGAAGCTTTCTTT.

V usage is TRBV7-6 and J usage is TRBJ2-5, with 14 bases matching TRBD2. Germline CDR1 is SGHVS and CDR2 is FNYEAQ. This CDR3 has 15 residues. V was pared by 5 bases and J by 7 bases, with 6 bases of the junction left unmatched. CDR3 residues: CASSLGLAGGGTQYF. CDR3 DNA sequence: TGTGCCAGCAGCCTCGGACTAGCGGGGGGAGGGACCCAGTACTTC.

This rearrangement joins TRBV7-9 to TRBJ1-4; no definite D call. Trimming pared 4 bases from V and 4 bases from J, leaving 19 bases between. This CDR3 is 17 amino acids long. CDR1 SEHNR and CDR2 FQNEAQ come from the germline V gene (reference sequence). CDR3 DNA sequence: TGTGCCAGCAGCTCAACGGTCAATTTGGGGAATAATGAAAAACTGTTTTTT. This sequence encodes CASSSTVNLGNNEKLFF.

The chain carries TRBV4-1 and TRBJ2-7; 7 bases are a match to TRBD2. The CDR3 has 14 residues. Germline V gene lookup returns CDR1 MGHRA and CDR2 YSYEKL. V lost 0 bases to trimming and J lost 2 bases; unmatched junction nucleotides: 1. For the CDR3, the DNA is TGCGCCAGCAGCCAAGAGGGGGGGACCTACGAGCAGTACTTC. It yields the protein CASSQEGGTYEQYF.

This sequence joins TRBV19 and TRBJ1-5, with 9 bases that match TRBD1. The ends lost 6 bases at V and 6 bases at J; junction bases unmatched: 9. CDR3 length: 15 amino acids. CDR1 and CDR2 from the germline V gene are LNHDA and SQIVND (reference sequence). CDR3 nucleotides: TGTGCCAGTAGGAAGGGACAGGGTGCCCTTCAGCCCCAGCATTTT. It yields the protein CASRKGQGALQPQHF. The full variable domain, rest sourced from reference TRBV19 and TRBJ1-5, is DGGITQSPKYLFRKEGQNVTLSCEQNLNHDAMYWYRQDPGQGLRLIYYSQIVNDFQKGDIAEGYSVSREKKESFPLTVTSAQKNPTAFYLCASRKGQGALQPQHFGDGTRLSIL.

This chain connects TRBV19 to TRBJ1-3; D ambiguous. V was pared by 6 bases and J by 0 bases, with 6 bases between. CDR3 length: 13 amino acids. Looked up from germline, CDR1 is LNHDA and CDR2 is SQIVND (reference sequence). The CDR3 nucleotides read TGTGCCAGTAGCCCCAGCTCTGGAAACACCATATATTTT. Protein sequence: CASSPSSGNTIYF. The full variable domain, its missing parts supplied by reference TRBV19 and TRBJ1-3, is DGGITQSPKYLFRKEGQNVTLSCEQNLNHDAMYWYRQDPGQGLRLIYYSQIVNDFQKGDIAEGYSVSREKKESFPLTVTSAQKNPTAFYLCASSPSSGNTIYFGEGSWLTVV.

The V call is TRBV9, the J call TRBJ1-3; D is undetermined. Between the trimmed V and J ends, which lost 3 bases and 4 bases, there was a span of 8 bases. Germline values: CDR1 SGDLS, CDR2 YYNGEE. The CDR3 is 13 amino acids. The CDR3 sequence is CASSDPEGNTIYF. The DNA of the CDR3 is TGTGCCAGCAGCGACCCCGAGGGAAACACCATATATTTT.

The chain joins TRBV27 to TRBJ2-1, with D perhaps being TRBD1 or TRBD2 (6 bases each). Germline loops: CDR1 MNHEY, CDR2 SMNVEV (reference sequence). With 0 bases removed from V and 15 bases from J, the gap between germline ends came to 18 bases. The CDR3 has 14 amino acids. The CDR3 region has the DNA TGTGCCAGCAGTTTATCCCCGAATGGTCGGGGGCTGTTCTTC. This translates into CASSLSPNGRGLFF.

The J gene is TRBJ2-2, the V gene TRBV9; 8 nucleotides match TRBD1. V lost 5 bases, J lost 1 base, and 4 bases stayed unmatched. Germline values: CDR1 SGDLS, CDR2 YYNGEE. The CDR3 runs to 15 residues. The CDR3 nucleotides are TGTGCCAGCAGGTCGGGACAGGAGAACACCGGGGAGCTGTTTTTT. This sequence encodes CASRSGQENTGELFF.

This chain joins TRBV5-1 and TRBJ2-1; TRBD2 matches 9 bases. Trimming at V came to 0 bases and at J to 8 bases, leaving 6 bases not matched to a gene. Germline CDR1 is SGHRS and CDR2 is YFSETQ. There are 15 residues in the CDR3. CDR3 nucleotide sequence: TGCGCCAGCAGCTTGGAGGTAGCGGGAGACGATGAGCAGTTCTTC. Its translation: CASSLEVAGDDEQFF.

This chain connects TRBV7-9 to TRBJ2-3; D is unresolved. The V gene's germline CDR1 is SEHNR and CDR2 FQNEAQ (reference sequence). V was cut by 1 base and J by 6 bases, with 11 bases left in between. CDR3 length equals 14 residues. The CDR3 DNA sequence: TGTGCCAGCAGCTTAGAACTCCCTTTGGATACGCAGTATTTT. It translates to CASSLELPLDTQYF.

The V call is TRBV6-5, the J call TRBJ1-5; TRBD1 is a possible D gene (6 bases). Trimming cost V 0 bases and J 6 bases, with 9 bases left between them. The CDR3 sequence is 14 residues long. Germline assignment: CDR1 MNHEY and CDR2 SVGAGI. The CDR3 sequence: CASSYSGGGQPQHF. In DNA form, the CDR3 reads TGTGCCAGCAGTTACTCAGGGGGAGGTCAGCCCCAGCATTTT.

J is TRBJ1-2 and V is TRBV27; perhaps TRBD1 as D (5 bases). The CDR3 has 11 residues. Trimming left V 8 bases short and J 4 bases short, with 8 bases between. Per the germline V gene, CDR1 is MNHEY and CDR2 is SMNVEV (reference sequence). The CDR3 coding sequence is TGTGCCAGCGGGGACGCCTATGGCTACACCTTC. This gives the protein CASGDAYGYTF.

This clone is labeled as medium-sized. The chain combines TRBV4-1 with TRBJ2-5; D is possibly TRBD2 (6 bases). V was cut by 1 base and J by 4 bases, with 7 bases left in between. Looked up from germline, CDR1 is MGHRA and CDR2 is YSYEKL. The CDR3 length is 13 residues. In DNA form, the CDR3 reads TGCGCCAGCAGCCAAGTGGGAGGAGAGACCCAGTACTTC. This gives the protein CASSQVGGETQYF.

The J gene is TRBJ2-6, the V gene TRBV19; no firm D call. Between the trimmed V and J ends, which lost 6 bases and 0 bases, there was a span of 3 bases. Germline V lookup: CDR1 LNHDA, CDR2 SQIVND (reference sequence). The length of the CDR3 is 13 residues. The CDR3 nucleotides are TGTGCCAGTAGGAGCTCTGGGGCCAACGTCCTGACTTTC. It yields the protein CASRSSGANVLTF.

V and J are TRBV6-6 and TRBJ1-1; D not resolved. Trimming pared 0 bases from V and 4 bases from J, leaving 6 bases between. This CDR3 is 13 amino acids long. Per germline, CDR1 MNHNY and CDR2 SVGAGI (reference sequence). In nucleotides, the CDR3 is TGTGCCAGCAGTTACTCGAGTCTCACTGAAGCTTTCTTT. Its protein is CASSYSSLTEAFF.

The gene calls are TRBV9 and TRBJ1-5; no clear D gene. The CDR3 spans 13 residues. The germline CDR1 and CDR2 sequences are SGDLS and YYNGEE. V was pared by 4 bases and J by 7 bases, with 12 bases between. CDR3 DNA: TGTGCCAGCAGCCAAAGCCCCGGACAGCCCCAGCATTTT. It is translated as CASSQSPGQPQHF.

In its sample, this clone was seen once. The chain combines TRBV2 with TRBJ2-1; tentative D call: TRBD2 (6 bases). V was shortened by 7 bases and J by 2 bases, with 15 bases between the two germline ends. CDR1 and CDR2 from the germline V gene are SNHLY and FYNNEI. There are 15 residues in the CDR3. Here the CDR3 DNA reads TGTGCCAGCACGGGGGAGGAGACAGCCTACAATGAGCAGTTCTTC. It encodes CASTGEETAYNEQFF.

The CDR3 here is CASRFQTDPSSYEQYF. The CDR3 region has the DNA TGTGCCAGCAGGTTTCAGACAGACCCTAGCTCCTACGAGCAGTACTTC. V is TRBV7-2 and J is TRBJ2-7; maybe TRBD1 (5 bases). The CDR3 has 16 amino acids. V was clipped by 6 bases and J by 0 bases, with 18 bases between them. Germline CDR1 is SGHTA and CDR2 is FQGNSA.

Only a few counts were recorded for this clone. The chain has TRBV5-6 and TRBJ2-7, with TRBD1 matching 9 bases. Per germline, CDR1 SGHDT and CDR2 YYEEEE. The CDR3 totals 15 residues. V trimming: 4 bases; J trimming: 1 base; junction bases outside the gene matches: 6. The CDR3 DNA sequence: TGTGCCAGCAGCATTGGGGGACAGGGATCCTACGAGCAGTACTTC. Protein sequence: CASSIGGQGSYEQYF.

The genes are TRBV5-1 and TRBJ2-1, with TRBD2 matching over 7 bases. Germline V gene data show CDR1 as SGHRS and CDR2 as YFSETQ. The CDR3 has 13 residues. J gave up 9 bases and V 2 bases, and 5 bases lay outside the gene matches. CDR3: CASSFSGGIEQFF. The CDR3, as DNA: TGCGCCAGCAGCTTCTCGGGAGGAATTGAGCAGTTCTTC.